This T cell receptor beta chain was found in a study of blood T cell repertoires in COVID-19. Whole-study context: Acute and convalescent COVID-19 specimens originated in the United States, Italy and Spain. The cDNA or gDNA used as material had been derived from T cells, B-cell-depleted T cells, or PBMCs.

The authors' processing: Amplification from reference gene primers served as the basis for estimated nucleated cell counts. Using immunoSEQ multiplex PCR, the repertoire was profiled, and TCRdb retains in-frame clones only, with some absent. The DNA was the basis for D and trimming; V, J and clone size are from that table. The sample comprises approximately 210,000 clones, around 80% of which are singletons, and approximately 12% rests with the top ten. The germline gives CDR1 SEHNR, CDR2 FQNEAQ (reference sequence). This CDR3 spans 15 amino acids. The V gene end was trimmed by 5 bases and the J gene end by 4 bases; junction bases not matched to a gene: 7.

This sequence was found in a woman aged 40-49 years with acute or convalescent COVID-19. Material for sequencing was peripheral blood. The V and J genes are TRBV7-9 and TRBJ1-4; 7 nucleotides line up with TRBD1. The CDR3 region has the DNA TGTGCCAGCAGCCCGGGACAGCCCGGTAATGAAAAACTGTTTTTT. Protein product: CASSPGQPGNEKLFF.